These 5 T cell receptor beta chains came from one sample sequenced in a study of blood T cell repertoires in COVID-19. Generated by immunoSEQ multiplex PCR, the TCRdb table keeps only in-frame clones and is missing some. The sample carries 95,000 to 100,000 clones, about 90% recorded once. The sequenced sample consisted of peripheral blood. The receptors here all came from a man over 45 with acute or convalescent COVID-19.

The chain has TRBV28 and TRBJ1-5; TRBD1 matches at 7 bases. The CDR3 has 14 residues. From germline, CDR1 is MDHEN and CDR2 SYDVKM. With V trimmed by 5 bases and J by 3 bases, 4 bases remained unmatched. Here the CDR3 reads CASSRTGNNQPQHF. In nucleotides, the CDR3 is TGTGCCAGCAGTAGGACAGGAAACAATCAGCCCCAGCATTTT.

The chain joins TRBV2 to TRBJ2-7, with 8 bases aligning to TRBD1. There are 16 residues in the CDR3. Losses at the gene ends were 6 bases for V and 0 bases for J; bases not matched to a gene: 10. The germline gives CDR1 SNHLY, CDR2 FYNNEI. DNA of the CDR3: TGTGCCAGCAGCGTCGACCGACAGGGGTTCTCCTACGAGCAGTACTTC. It specifies CASSVDRQGFSYEQYF.

The rearrangement joins TRBV18 to TRBJ1-5; no firm D call. The germline gives CDR1 KGHSH, CDR2 LQKENI. The CDR3 sequence is 15 residues long. Trimming took 3 bases from V and 2 from J, leaving 11 bases between them. In DNA form, the CDR3 reads TGTGCCAGCTCACCGGGGAGGGTGCGCAATCAGCCCCAGCATTTT. It codes for CASSPGRVRNQPQHF. Using reference TRBV18 and TRBJ1-5 for the parts outside the CDR3, the full variable domain is NAGVMQNPRHLVRRRGQEARLRCSPMKGHSHVYWYRQLPEEGLKFMVYLQKENIIDESGMPKERFSAEFPKEGPSILRIQQVVRGDSAAYFCASSPGRVRNQPQHFGDGTRLSIL.

The genes are TRBV5-1 and TRBJ1-1; 9 positions agree with TRBD1. Germline CDR1 and CDR2: SGHRS and YFSETQ. V gave up 5 bases and J gave up 1 base; unmatched junction bases: 6. This CDR3 spans 15 amino acids. The CDR3 spells CASSPRDRANTEAFF. The CDR3 coding sequence is TGCGCCAGCAGTCCAAGGGACAGGGCGAACACTGAAGCTTTCTTT.

This clone has only a few counts. The chain links TRBV6-5 to TRBJ1-4; TRBD1 is a possible D gene (5 bases). Trimming stripped 4 bases from V and 2 bases from J, with 8 bases between. The CDR3 is 14 amino acids. The germline V gene encodes CDR1 MNHEY and CDR2 SVGAGI. CDR3 sequence reads: CASSWGGTNEKLFF. CDR3 nucleotides: TGTGCCAGCAGTTGGGGGGGGACTAATGAAAAACTGTTTTTT.